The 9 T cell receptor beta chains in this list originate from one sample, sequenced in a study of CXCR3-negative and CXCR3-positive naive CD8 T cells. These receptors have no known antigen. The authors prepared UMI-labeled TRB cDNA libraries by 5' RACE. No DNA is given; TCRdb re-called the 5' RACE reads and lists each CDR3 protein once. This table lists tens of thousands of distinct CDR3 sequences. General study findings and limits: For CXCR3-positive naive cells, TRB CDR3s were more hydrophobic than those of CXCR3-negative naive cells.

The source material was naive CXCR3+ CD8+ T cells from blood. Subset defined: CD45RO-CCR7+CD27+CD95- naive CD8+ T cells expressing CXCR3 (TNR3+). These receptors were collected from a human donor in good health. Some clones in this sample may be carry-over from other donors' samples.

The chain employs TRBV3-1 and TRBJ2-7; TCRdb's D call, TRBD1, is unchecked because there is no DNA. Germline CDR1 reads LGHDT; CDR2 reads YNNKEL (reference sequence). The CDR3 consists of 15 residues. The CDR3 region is CASSPGAGVSYEQYF.

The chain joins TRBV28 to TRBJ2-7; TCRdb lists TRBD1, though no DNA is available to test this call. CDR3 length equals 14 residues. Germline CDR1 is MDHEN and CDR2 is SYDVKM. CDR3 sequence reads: CASRPPGQGYEQYF. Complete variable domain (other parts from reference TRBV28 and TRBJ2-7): DVKVTQSSRYLVKRTGEKVFLECVQDMDHENMFWYRQDPGLGLRLIYFSYDVKMKEKGDIPEGYSVSREKKERFSLILESASTNQTSMYLCASRPPGQGYEQYFGPGTRLTVT.

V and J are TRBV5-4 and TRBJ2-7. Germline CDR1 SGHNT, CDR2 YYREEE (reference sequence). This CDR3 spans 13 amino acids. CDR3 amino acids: CASSLRPVYEQYF.

This chain's CDR3 is CASRPPGQGKSYEQYF. This chain joins TRBV28 and TRBJ2-7; TCRdb proposes TRBD1, but this gene call is untestable without DNA. The CDR3 has 16 residues. CDR1 is MDHEN and CDR2 is SYDVKM in the germline V gene.

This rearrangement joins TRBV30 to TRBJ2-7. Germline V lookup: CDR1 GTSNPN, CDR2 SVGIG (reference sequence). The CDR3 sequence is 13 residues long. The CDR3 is CAWSVYGVYEQYF.

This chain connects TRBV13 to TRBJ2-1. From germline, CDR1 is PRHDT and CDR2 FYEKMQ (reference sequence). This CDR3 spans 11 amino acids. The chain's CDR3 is CASRVRNEQFF. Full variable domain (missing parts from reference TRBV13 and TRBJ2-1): AAGVIQSPRHLIKEKRETATLKCYPIPRHDTVYWYQQGPGQDPQFLISFYEKMQSDKGSIPDRFSAQQFSDYHSELNMSSLELGDSALYFCASRVRNEQFFGPGTRLTVL.

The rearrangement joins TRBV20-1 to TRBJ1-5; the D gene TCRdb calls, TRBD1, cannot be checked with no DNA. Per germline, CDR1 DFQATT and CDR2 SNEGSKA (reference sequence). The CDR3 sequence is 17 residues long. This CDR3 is CSARVARTGRLNQPQHF.

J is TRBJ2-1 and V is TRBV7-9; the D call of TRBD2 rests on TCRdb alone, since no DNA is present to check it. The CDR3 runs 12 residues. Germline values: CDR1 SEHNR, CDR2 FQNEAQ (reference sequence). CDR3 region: CASTTSYDEQFF.

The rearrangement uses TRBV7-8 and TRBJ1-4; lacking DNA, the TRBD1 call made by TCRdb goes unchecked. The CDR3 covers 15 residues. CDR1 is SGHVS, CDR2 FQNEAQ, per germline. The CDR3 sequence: CASSLGPGSGEKLFF.